This T cell receptor beta chain was captured in a study of a mutant IDH1 vaccine in newly diagnosed glioma. Looking at the study overall: There were approximately 60% males and about 38% females among treated patients, whose mean age was 40.4 years. Previous treatment comprised radiotherapy, temozolomide, or both, mostly both. General study findings and limits: The occurrence of vaccine-induced immune responses was seen in 90% to 95% of patients.

Described time point: week 23, last vaccination. The investigators gave 300 ug of mutant IDH1 20-mer peptide in each vaccine dose, together with topical imiquimod. Comment on this clone: Its antigen is currently unknown.

CDR3 length equals 17 residues. The V and J ends lost 4 bases and 4 bases, in that order; junction bases with no gene match: 7. The germline CDR1 and CDR2 sequences are MNHNS and SASEGT. Profiling relied on immunoSEQ multiplex PCR, and the TCRdb table lists in-frame clones only, not all of them. The table records roughly 60,000 clones, approximately 84% of them present only once. This sample comprised PBMCs, obtained from a glioma patient whose treatment included an IDH1 peptide vaccine. The clonotype originates from a young man with glioma. This chain joins TRBV6-1 and TRBJ2-2; 12 bases match TRBD2. As DNA, the CDR3 is TGTGCCAGCAGTGCCCTAGCGGGGGGGGCGGGCACCGGGGAGCTGTTTTTT. Residues: CASSALAGGAGTGELFF.